This TCR beta chain stems from a study of blood T cell repertoires in COVID-19. Study overall: There were acute and convalescent COVID-19 samples, and they came from the United States, Italy and Spain. Sample material is recorded as cDNA or gDNA derived from T cells, B-cell-depleted T cells, or PBMCs.

The CDR3 totals 16 residues. V shed 4 bases, J shed 0 bases, and the junction held 10 bases outside the gene matches. The germline gives CDR1 SGDLS, CDR2 YYNGEE. Seattle patients were enrolled while actively infected and followed longitudinally. How the authors handled the data: Reference gene primer amplification in the assay estimated nucleated cell counts. Some clones are missing from TCRdb's copy, which holds only in-frame ones; the method was immunoSEQ multiplex PCR. Clone size and V and J calls were adopted from that table, with D and trimming inferred from the DNA. The top ten clones hold approximately 4.3% of a sample with about 120,000 clones, 80% to 90% of them seen once.

This receptor was identified in a man in his fifties or sixties with COVID-19, enrolled during active disease. This chain uses TRBV9 with TRBJ2-7; 7 bases are shared with TRBD1. Sequenced: peripheral blood. The CDR3 DNA follows: TGTGCCAGCAGCTCCGGGCCGGGACAGAGCTCCTACGAGCAGTACTTC. This sequence encodes CASSSGPGQSSYEQYF.